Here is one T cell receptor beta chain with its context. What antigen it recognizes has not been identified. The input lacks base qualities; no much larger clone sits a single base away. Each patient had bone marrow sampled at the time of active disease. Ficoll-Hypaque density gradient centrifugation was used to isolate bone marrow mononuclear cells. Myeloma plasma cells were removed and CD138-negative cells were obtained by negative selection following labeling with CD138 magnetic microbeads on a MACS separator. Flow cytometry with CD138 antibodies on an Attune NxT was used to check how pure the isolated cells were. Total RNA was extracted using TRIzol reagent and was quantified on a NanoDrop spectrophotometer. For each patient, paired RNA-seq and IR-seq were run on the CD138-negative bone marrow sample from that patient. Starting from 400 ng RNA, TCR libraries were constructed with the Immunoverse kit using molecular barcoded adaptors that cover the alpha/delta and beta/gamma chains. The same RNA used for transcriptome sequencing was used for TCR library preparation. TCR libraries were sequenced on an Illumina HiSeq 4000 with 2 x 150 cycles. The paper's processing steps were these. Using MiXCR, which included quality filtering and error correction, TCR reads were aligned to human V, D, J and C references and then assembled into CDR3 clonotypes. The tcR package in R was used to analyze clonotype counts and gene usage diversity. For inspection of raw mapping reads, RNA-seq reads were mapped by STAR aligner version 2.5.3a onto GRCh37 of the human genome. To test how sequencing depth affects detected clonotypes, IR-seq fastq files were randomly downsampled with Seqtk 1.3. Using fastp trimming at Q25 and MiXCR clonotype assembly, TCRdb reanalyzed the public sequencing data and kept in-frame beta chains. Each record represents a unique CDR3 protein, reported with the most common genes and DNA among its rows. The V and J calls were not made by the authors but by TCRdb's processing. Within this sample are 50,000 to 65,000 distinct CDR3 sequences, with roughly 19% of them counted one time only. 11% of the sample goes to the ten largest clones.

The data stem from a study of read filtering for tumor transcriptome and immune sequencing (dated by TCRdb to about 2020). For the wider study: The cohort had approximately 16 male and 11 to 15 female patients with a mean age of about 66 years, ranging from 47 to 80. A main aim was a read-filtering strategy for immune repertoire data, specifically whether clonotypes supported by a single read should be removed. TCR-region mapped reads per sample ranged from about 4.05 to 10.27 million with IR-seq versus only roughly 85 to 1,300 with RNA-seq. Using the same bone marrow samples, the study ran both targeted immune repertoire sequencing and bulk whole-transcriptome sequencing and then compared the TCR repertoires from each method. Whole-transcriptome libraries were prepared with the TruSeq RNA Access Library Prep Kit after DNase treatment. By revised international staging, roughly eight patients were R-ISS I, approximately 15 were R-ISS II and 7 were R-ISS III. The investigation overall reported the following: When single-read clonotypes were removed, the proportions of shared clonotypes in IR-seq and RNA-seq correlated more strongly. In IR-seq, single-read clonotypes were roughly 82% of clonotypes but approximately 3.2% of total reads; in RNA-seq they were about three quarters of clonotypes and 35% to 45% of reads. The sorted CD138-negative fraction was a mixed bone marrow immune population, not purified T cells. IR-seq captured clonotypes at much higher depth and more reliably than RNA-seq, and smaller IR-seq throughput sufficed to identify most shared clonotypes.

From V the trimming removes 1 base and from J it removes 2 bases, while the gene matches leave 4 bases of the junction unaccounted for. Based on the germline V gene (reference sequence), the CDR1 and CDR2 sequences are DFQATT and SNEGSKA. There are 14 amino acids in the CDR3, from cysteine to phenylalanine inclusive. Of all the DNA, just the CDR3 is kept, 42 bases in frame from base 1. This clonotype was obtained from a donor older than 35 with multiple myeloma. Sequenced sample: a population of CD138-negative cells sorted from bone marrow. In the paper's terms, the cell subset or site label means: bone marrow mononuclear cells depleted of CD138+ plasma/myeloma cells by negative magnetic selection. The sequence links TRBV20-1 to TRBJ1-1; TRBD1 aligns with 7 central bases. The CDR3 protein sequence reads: CSARVEGANTEAFF. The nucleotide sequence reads TGCAGTGCTAGAGTGGAGGGGGCCAACACTGAAGCTTTCTTT.